This TCR beta chain was captured in a study of T cell responses to AZD1222 COVID-19 vaccine. In its sample, this clone was seen once. What it binds is not known. From germline, CDR1 is SGDLS and CDR2 YYNGEE. The CDR3 sequence is 14 residues long. The trim removed 4 bases at V and 5 bases at J, leaving 5 bases unmatched. Produced via immunoSEQ multiplex PCR; TCRdb's table is partial and in-frame only. The sample yields 150,000 or so clones, over 80% seen once. Regarding the study as a whole: Baseline seropositives among AZD1222 recipients totaled only five to seven. Within unmutated variant regions lay the reported targets of nearly half of spike-specific TCRs.

V and J are TRBV9 and TRBJ2-7; 11 bases map to TRBD1. Sequencing was performed on peripheral blood, taken 28 days after the second AZD1222 dose. The sequence was collected from an adult who received the AZD1222 COVID-19 vaccine. CDR3 DNA sequence: TGTGCCAGCAGCCCTTGGACAGGGGGCGACGAGCAGTACTTC. It translates to CASSPWTGGDEQYF.